The clone carrying this T cell receptor beta chain was observed a few times. Its target is unknown. TCRdb re-derived calls from the 5' RACE reads in MiXCR, one entry per CDR3 protein. The sample yields 350,000 to 450,000 distinct CDR3 sequences, roughly 28% seen once. These data originate in a study of identical twins' blood T cells. The study's findings and limits: Even for out-of-frame TCRbeta, twins reportedly shared V gene usage much more than unrelated donors.

The germline CDR1 and CDR2 sequences are SNHLY and FYNNEI. CDR3 size: 17 residues. Trimming shortened V by 6 bases and J by 4 bases, and 22 bases separated the two germline ends. The chain couples TRBV2 to TRBJ1-5, with D perhaps TRBD1 (5 bases). The origin of this receptor is a woman aged 18-49 years in good health. Specimen: PBMCs. The CDR3 spells CASRTVTGVEGNQPQHF. In DNA form, the CDR3 reads TGTGCCAGCAGAACCGTCACAGGAGTCGAGGGAAATCAGCCCCAGCATTTT.